The 16 T cell receptor beta chains reported below all come from one sample, sequenced in a study of early T cells in non-severe SARS-CoV-2 infection. TCRdb re-called the 5' RACE reads through MiXCR, storing one row per CDR3 protein. The repertoire has tens of thousands of distinct CDR3 sequences, around 15% of them found once; the top ten carry about 0.58%. The sequenced material came from whole blood. Every receptor here comes from an adult who was a healthcare worker with PCR-confirmed SARS-CoV-2 infection or an uninfected control (not recorded which).

The rearrangement uses TRBV29-1 and TRBJ2-3; D is perhaps TRBD1 (7 bases). The CDR3 extends over 14 amino acids. Trimming shortened V by 5 bases and J by 3 bases, and 15 bases separated the two germline ends. The V gene's germline CDR1 is SQVTM and CDR2 ANQGSEA. CDR3 in amino acids: CSVRETGPTDTQYF. CDR3 DNA: TGCAGCGTTCGGGAGACAGGGCCGACAGATACGCAGTATTTT.

This clonotype was observed many times. The CDR3 sequence: CASKIRGGTDTQYF. Here the CDR3 DNA reads TGCGCCAGCAAAATACGGGGGGGCACAGATACGCAGTATTTT. The chain couples TRBV5-1 to TRBJ2-3, with 7 positions matching TRBD2. The CDR3 is 14 amino acids. J gave up 1 base and V 6 bases, and 5 bases lay outside the gene matches. Germline assignment: CDR1 SGHRS and CDR2 YFSETQ.

In its sample, this clonotype was seen a few times. The chain links TRBV14 to TRBJ1-1; tentatively, D is TRBD1 (6 bases). V lost 5 bases to trimming and J lost 5 bases, with 12 bases between them. Germline V CDR1 and CDR2: SGHDN, FVKESK. There are 13 residues in the CDR3. This CDR3 reads CASSVTGRTEAFF. CDR3 DNA sequence: TGTGCCAGCAGCGTCACAGGGCGAACTGAAGCTTTCTTT.

This clonotype was observed a few times. V usage is TRBV5-1 and J usage is TRBJ1-6; D might be TRBD1 (5 bases). The ends were cut back, 4 bases at V and 5 bases at J, with 16 bases in the middle. CDR1 and CDR2 (germline): SGHRS, YFSETQ. CDR3 length: 16 amino acids. The CDR3 protein is CASSTHPGGDNSPLHF. DNA for the CDR3: TGCGCCAGCAGCACCCATCCCGGAGGGGATAATTCACCCCTCCACTTT.

This clonotype has ten or more counts. The chain joins TRBV6-4 to TRBJ2-7; the D gene is possibly TRBD2 (6 bases). The CDR3 covers 16 residues. The ends were cut back, 6 bases at V and 0 bases at J, with 18 bases in the middle. Germline V gives CDR1 MRHNA, CDR2 SNTAGT. Here the CDR3 DNA reads TGTGCCAGCAGCACTAGGACCCAAGCGGGCTCCTACGAGCAGTACGTC. As protein: CASSTRTQAGSYEQYV.

This clonotype showed up just a few times. The CDR3 loop reads CASSWALAGGYEQFF. The CDR3, as DNA: TGTGCCAGCAGCTGGGCGCTAGCGGGGGGATATGAGCAGTTCTTC. V and J are TRBV5-4 and TRBJ2-1; 11 bases map to TRBD2. The CDR3 sequence is 15 residues long. V lost 3 bases, J lost 8 bases, and 7 bases stayed unmatched. Looked up from germline, CDR1 is SGHNT and CDR2 is YYREEE (reference sequence).

The chain links TRBV15 to TRBJ1-5; D is perhaps TRBD1 (5 bases). Germline CDR1 reads LNHNV; CDR2 reads YYDKDF (reference sequence). With 0 bases removed from V and 4 bases from J, the gap between germline ends came to 13 bases. CDR3 length equals 16 residues. The CDR3: CATSREATVSNQPQHF. The CDR3 DNA is TGTGCCACCAGCAGAGAAGCGACAGTTAGTAATCAGCCCCAGCATTTT.

The chain links TRBV5-1 to TRBJ2-2, with D unclear. The V end was cut by 5 bases, the J end by 0 bases, with 8 bases between. Germline loops: CDR1 SGHRS, CDR2 YFSETQ. The CDR3 is made up of 14 amino acids. The CDR3 here is CASRDGTNTGELFF. The CDR3 nucleotides are TGCGCCAGCAGGGACGGAACGAACACCGGGGAGCTGTTTTTT.

The chain has TRBV9 and TRBJ1-1; D may be TRBD1 (5 bases). The CDR3 spans 14 residues. V was trimmed by 5 bases and J by 4 bases, leaving 15 bases between them. Germline CDR1 SGDLS, CDR2 YYNGEE. In nucleotides, the CDR3 is TGTGCCAGCAGACCAACAGGTATCGGCACTGAAGCTTTCTTT. It yields the protein CASRPTGIGTEAFF.

This clonotype was seen more than once but under ten times. The genes are TRBV6-5 and TRBJ2-1; D possibly matches TRBD1 or TRBD2 (6 bases each). V lost 2 bases to trimming and J lost 7 bases, with 12 bases between them. Germline CDR1 reads MNHEY; CDR2 reads SVGAGI. This CDR3 has 14 residues. The CDR3: CASSYGWGANEQFF. The CDR3 DNA sequence: TGTGCCAGCAGTTACGGGTGGGGGGCAAATGAGCAGTTCTTC.

This clonotype was picked up many times. Compared with germline, one end of the junction differs, possibly owing to a read error. The chain has TRBV27 and TRBJ2-2; D is unclear. CDR1 is MNHEY and CDR2 is SMNVEV in the germline V gene (reference sequence). This CDR3 has 12 residues. The CDR3 protein is CASSLNTGELFF. The DNA of the CDR3 is TGCGCCAGCAGCTTGAACACCGGGGAGCTGTTTTTT.

This clonotype was picked up many times. This chain joins TRBV10-3 and TRBJ1-6, with D maybe TRBD1 (6 bases). Germline V gene data show CDR1 as ENHRY and CDR2 as SYGVKD. CDR3 length equals 17 residues. V dropped 3 bases and J dropped 5 bases, with 17 bases sitting between them. The CDR3 region has the DNA TGTGCCATCAGTGACCCCCTTGAACAGGGTCATAATTCACCCCTCCACTTT. This sequence encodes CAISDPLEQGHNSPLHF.

The V gene is TRBV3-1, the J gene TRBJ2-1; 11 bases fit TRBD2. The CDR3 covers 16 residues. V shed 0 bases, J shed 8 bases, and the junction held 6 bases outside the gene matches. Germline V gene sequence: CDR1 LGHDT, CDR2 YNNKEL (reference sequence). The CDR3 region has the DNA TGTGCCAGCAGCCAAGAGTTAGCGGGGGGGCGATATGAGCAGTTCTTC. Translation: CASSQELAGGRYEQFF.

This chain uses TRBV6-5 with TRBJ2-3; maybe TRBD1 (6 bases). The CDR3 length is 14 residues. Germline V gene sequence: CDR1 MNHEY, CDR2 SVGAGI. V was pared by 5 bases and J by 2 bases, with 11 bases between. CDR3 residues: CASSIRDITDTQYF. The CDR3 DNA reads as TGTGCCAGCAGTATCCGGGACATCACAGATACGCAGTATTTT.

This clonotype was seen only a few times. The V and J genes are TRBV10-3 and TRBJ1-2; D remains unclear. The CDR3 runs 14 residues. V lost 0 bases and J lost 8, with 13 bases in between. Germline lookup yields CDR1 ENHRY and CDR2 SYGVKD. CDR3 sequence (DNA): TGTGCCATCAGTGAGTCCACCGGTGGCCTAGGCTACACCTTC. Translating it yields CAISESTGGLGYTF.

This clonotype occurred a few times. The gene calls are TRBV5-5 and TRBJ1-5; D not certain. Trimming took 2 bases from V and 4 from J, leaving 16 bases between them. The CDR3 consists of 16 residues. In germline, CDR1 is SGHKS, CDR2 YYEKEE (reference sequence). CDR3 in DNA: TGTGCCAGCAGCTTAACGATAGCGATTCTAAATCAGCCCCAGCATTTT. Translated: CASSLTIAILNQPQHF.